Below, 30 T cell receptor beta chains from the same sample are listed, as sequenced in a study of cytomegalovirus exposure and HLA in healthy donors. Vbeta (60) and Jbeta (13) primers were used in the PCR. TCRdb's table, derived via immunoSEQ multiplex PCR, lists solely in-frame clones and lacks some. The data contain some 120,000 clones, more than 75% of them singletons. Sequencing was done on a sample of PBMCs. Receptors were obtained from a woman aged 40 to 55 in good health and CMV-seropositive.

This clone showed up just a few times. The chain links TRBV6-5 to TRBJ1-2, with 7 bases identical to TRBD1. The CDR3 is 14 amino acids. With 5 bases clipped from V and 3 bases from J, the junction kept 6 bases outside the gene matches. The germline CDR1 and CDR2 sequences are MNHEY and SVGAGI. The CDR3 coding sequence is TGTGCCAGCAGTCTTTTAGGGGGCTACTATGGCTACACCTTC. Amino acid sequence: CASSLLGGYYGYTF.

The rearrangement joins TRBV12-5 to TRBJ2-7, with a possible D match to TRBD1 (6 bases). With 4 bases removed from V and 5 bases from J, the gap between germline ends came to 18 bases. The CDR3 length is 15 residues. The V gene's germline CDR1 is LGHNT and CDR2 FRNRAP. CDR3 in amino acids: CASGSGQLQTDEQYF. CDR3 nucleotides: TGTGCTAGTGGTTCAGGACAGCTACAAACAGACGAGCAGTACTTC.

The chain recombines TRBV6-1 with TRBJ1-2; D gene uncertain. Trimming left V 2 bases short and J 0 bases short, with 13 bases between. The germline gives CDR1 MNHNS, CDR2 SASEGT. This CDR3 contains 16 residues. The CDR3 DNA is TGTGCCAGCAGTGAAACAGTCCGGTGGGCTAACTATGGCTACACCTTC. Translation: CASSETVRWANYGYTF.

Only a few counts were recorded for this clone. The V gene is TRBV5-1, the J gene TRBJ2-2, with D unclear. The CDR3 has 15 residues. Germline V gene data show CDR1 as SGHRS and CDR2 as YFSETQ. V lost 0 bases, J lost 5 bases, and 11 bases lay in between. CDR3 sequence (DNA): TGCGCCAGCAGCTTGGCCGTCAGTCAAACCGGGGAGCTGTTTTTT. It yields the protein CASSLAVSQTGELFF.

This clone was detected a few times. The chain joins TRBV19 to TRBJ2-2; D not resolved. The CDR3 runs to 14 residues. Trimming took off 1 base at V and 2 bases at J, with 5 bases between the two ends. Germline loops: CDR1 LNHDA, CDR2 SQIVND (reference sequence). CDR3 coding DNA: TGTGCCAGTAGTATAGTAGAAAACACCGGGGAGCTGTTTTTT. Amino acid sequence: CASSIVENTGELFF.

The chain links TRBV6-1 to TRBJ2-5; TRBD1 aligns across 10 bases. CDR3 length equals 13 residues. Germline V lookup: CDR1 MNHNS, CDR2 SASEGT. V was clipped by 7 bases and J by 7 bases; unmatched bases: 6. This CDR3 is CASIRQGAGTQYF. For the CDR3, the DNA is TGTGCCAGCATCCGACAGGGGGCGGGGACCCAGTACTTC.

In its sample, this clone was seen a few times. The CDR3 loop reads CASSPRRGGGTDTQYF. CDR3 coding DNA: TGTGCCAGCAGTCCTCGGAGGGGGGGCGGCACAGATACGCAGTATTTT. The chain uses TRBV27 and TRBJ2-3; weak D call: TRBD2 (7 bases). Between the trimmed V and J ends, which lost 5 bases and 1 base, there was a span of 16 bases. This CDR3 is 16 amino acids long. CDR1 MNHEY and CDR2 SMNVEV come from the germline V gene (reference sequence).

The chain employs TRBV7-9 and TRBJ2-7; 15 nucleotides line up with TRBD2. J lost 6 bases, V lost 5 bases, and 5 bases had no gene match. The CDR3 consists of 15 residues. The germline V gene encodes CDR1 SEHNR and CDR2 FQNEAQ (reference sequence). The DNA for the CDR3 is TGTGCCAGCAGCCCGGCGGGACTAGCGGGGGGCGAGCAGTACTTC. Its translation: CASSPAGLAGGEQYF.

This rearrangement joins TRBV5-1 to TRBJ2-3; D gene uncertain. The CDR3 covers 15 residues. Germline CDR1 SGHRS, CDR2 YFSETQ. V lost 3 bases, J lost 6 bases, and 17 bases lay in between. This CDR3 is CASSSGLASMDTQYF. The CDR3 DNA reads TGCGCCAGCAGCTCGGGTCTCGCCTCTATGGATACGCAGTATTTT.

The V call is TRBV19, the J call TRBJ1-1, with a weak D call TRBD1 (5 bases). This CDR3 spans 12 amino acids. The V end was cut by 4 bases, the J end by 3 bases, with 6 bases between. Germline CDR1 is LNHDA and CDR2 is SQIVND (reference sequence). In DNA, the CDR3 is TGTGCCAGTAGTAGACAGTACACTGAAGCTTTCTTT. Translation gives CASSRQYTEAFF.

The gene calls are TRBV5-6 and TRBJ2-4; TRBD1 agrees at 7 bases. CDR3 length equals 15 residues. V shed 8 bases and J 5 bases; nucleotides not matched to a gene: 13. The germline CDR1 and CDR2 sequences are SGHDT and YYEEEE. CDR3 loop: CASVLRGLRENIQYF. CDR3 nucleotides: TGTGCCAGTGTGTTAAGGGGGCTAAGAGAAAACATTCAGTACTTC.

This clone occurred a few times. This chain uses TRBV19 with TRBJ1-5; the D gene is possibly TRBD1 (6 bases). This CDR3 has 16 amino acids. The V gene lost 0 bases and the J gene lost 7 bases, with 16 bases spanning the gap. CDR1 is LNHDA, CDR2 SQIVND, per germline (reference sequence). CDR3 residues: CASSIEGGTGEQPQHF. The DNA for the CDR3 is TGTGCCAGTAGTATAGAAGGGGGTACCGGGGAGCAGCCCCAGCATTTT.

V is TRBV5-1 and J is TRBJ1-1, with TRBD1 identical over 8 bases. The CDR3 is 13 residues long. J lost 11 bases, V lost 2 bases, and 8 bases had no gene match. CDR1 and CDR2 from the germline V gene are SGHRS and YFSETQ. Here the CDR3 reads CASSLDRGLNAFF. The CDR3 DNA is TGCGCCAGCAGCTTAGACAGGGGATTAAACGCTTTCTTT. Full variable domain (outside the CDR3, taken from reference TRBV5-1 and TRBJ1-1): KAGVTQTPRYLIKTRGQQVTLSCSPISGHRSVSWYQQTPGQGLQFLFEYFSETQRNKGNFPGRFSGRQFSNSRSEMNVSTLELGDSALYLCASSLDRGLNAFFGQGTRLTVV.

The chain links TRBV29-1 to TRBJ1-1, with D possibly TRBD1 on 6 matching bases. Trimming took 6 bases from V and 4 from J, leaving 12 bases between them. The CDR3 has 12 residues. Germline V gene data show CDR1 as SQVTM and CDR2 as ANQGSEA. The CDR3 loop is CSVEGGGTEAFF. The CDR3, as DNA: TGCAGCGTGGAGGGGGGGGGCACTGAAGCTTTCTTT. The entire variable domain, with the rest obtained from reference TRBV29-1 and TRBJ1-1, is as follows: SAVISQKPSRDICQRGTSLTIQCQVDSQVTMMFWYRQQPGQSLTLIATANQGSEATYESGFVIDKFPISRPNLTFSTLTVSNMSPEDSSIYLCSVEGGGTEAFFGQGTRLTVV.

The V call is TRBV30, the J call TRBJ2-7; D remains unclear. Germline V gene lookup returns CDR1 GTSNPN and CDR2 SVGIG (reference sequence). V was pared by 4 bases and J by 1 base, with 11 bases between. The CDR3 consists of 13 residues. CDR3: CAWTPAVSYEQYF. For the CDR3, the DNA is TGTGCCTGGACCCCCGCAGTTTCCTACGAGCAGTACTTC.

V usage is TRBV7-7 and J usage is TRBJ2-2, with 7 bases identical to TRBD1. This CDR3 has 13 amino acids. CDR1 and CDR2 from the germline V gene are SSHAT and FNYEAQ (reference sequence). V was clipped by 8 bases and J by 3 bases; unmatched bases: 3. In DNA, the CDR3 is TGTGCCAGCTCAGGACAGGACACCGGGGAGCTGTTTTTT. It codes for CASSGQDTGELFF.

This clone was observed a few times. V is TRBV19 and J is TRBJ2-3; D might be TRBD1 (7 bases). V was pared by 3 bases and J by 4 bases, with 17 bases between. This CDR3 is built from 16 residues. Per germline, CDR1 LNHDA and CDR2 SQIVND (reference sequence). CDR3: CASSMRDSFKADTQYF. CDR3 coding DNA: TGTGCCAGTAGTATGCGGGACAGCTTTAAGGCAGATACGCAGTATTTT.

The rearrangement uses TRBV4-2 and TRBJ2-7; TRBD2 matches 9 bases. The CDR3 has 15 residues. CDR1 is LGHNA, CDR2 YNFKEQ, per germline. The trim removed 4 bases at V and 7 bases at J, leaving 11 bases unmatched. The CDR3 nucleotides are TGTGCCAGCAGCCCCAACTTAGCGGGGGTCGGGGAGCAGTACTTC. Encoded protein: CASSPNLAGVGEQYF.

The chain couples TRBV6-5 to TRBJ1-2; 9 bases agree with TRBD1. V trimming: 5 bases; J trimming: 0 bases; junction bases outside the gene matches: 4. This CDR3 spans 15 amino acids. The V gene's germline CDR1 is MNHEY and CDR2 SVGAGI. CDR3 region: CASSIQGAPNYGYTF. CDR3 DNA sequence: TGTGCCAGCAGTATACAGGGGGCGCCTAACTATGGCTACACCTTC.

This chain connects TRBV19 to TRBJ2-3; D is uncertain. Trimming cost V 3 bases and J 7 bases, with 11 bases left between them. This CDR3 spans 13 amino acids. Germline CDR1 and CDR2: LNHDA and SQIVND (reference sequence). CDR3 region: CASSIGARNTQYF. The CDR3, as DNA: TGTGCCAGTAGTATTGGAGCGCGAAATACGCAGTATTTT.

The genes are TRBV29-1 and TRBJ1-5; D unresolved. Trimming shortened V by 4 bases and J by 5 bases, and 6 bases separated the two germline ends. The V gene's germline CDR1 is SQVTM and CDR2 ANQGSEA. The CDR3 is made up of 11 amino acids. CDR3 sequence reads: CSVGGDQPQHF. The CDR3 DNA is TGCAGCGTTGGCGGTGATCAGCCCCAGCATTTT.

This chain uses TRBV7-9 with TRBJ1-2; TRBD1 agrees at 7 bases. The CDR3 is made up of 14 amino acids. Germline lookup yields CDR1 SEHNR and CDR2 FQNEAQ (reference sequence). The V and J ends lost 5 bases and 5 bases, in that order; junction bases with no gene match: 8. The CDR3 spells CASSILDRVYGYTF. The CDR3 bases are TGTGCCAGCAGCATCCTAGACAGGGTTTATGGCTACACCTTC.

This clone was seen a handful of times. The V gene is TRBV12-5, the J gene TRBJ2-1; 7 nucleotides match TRBD2. The germline V gene has CDR1 LGHNT and CDR2 FRNRAP. Trimming took 0 bases from V and 0 from J; bases not matched to a gene: 14. This CDR3 is built from 20 residues. CDR3 sequence reads: CASGLVTRGVTYDSYNEQFF. CDR3 coding DNA: TGTGCTAGTGGTTTGGTTACCCGGGGGGTGACATACGACTCCTACAATGAGCAGTTCTTC. The whole variable domain, filled in from reference TRBV12-5 and TRBJ2-1, reads DARVTQTPRHKVTEMGQEVTMRCQPILGHNTVFWYRQTMMQGLELLAYFRNRAPLDDSGMPKDRFSAEMPDATLATLKIQPSEPRDSAVYFCASGLVTRGVTYDSYNEQFFGPGTRLTVL.

The chain recombines TRBV19 with TRBJ2-5, with a tentative D call TRBD1 (6 bases). Germline-derived CDR1 and CDR2 are LNHDA and SQIVND (reference sequence). V gave up 4 bases and J gave up 5 bases, with 14 bases separating them. The CDR3 sequence is 14 residues long. The CDR3 loop reads CASSTSGARETQYF. The CDR3 DNA follows: TGTGCCAGTAGTACCTCAGGGGCGCGGGAGACCCAGTACTTC.

This clone was counted between two and nine times. V and J are TRBV28 and TRBJ2-7, with D possibly TRBD1 on 6 matching bases. The CDR3 extends over 15 amino acids. Germline CDR1 and CDR2: MDHEN and SYDVKM. V was trimmed by 5 bases and J by 3 bases, leaving 17 bases between them. The CDR3: CASSPPRGVHYEQYF. CDR3 in DNA: TGTGCCAGCAGTCCACCCAGGGGAGTACACTACGAGCAGTACTTC.

The chain is built from TRBV19 and TRBJ1-6; the D is unclear. With 3 bases removed from V and 7 bases from J, the gap between germline ends came to 13 bases. Looked up from germline, CDR1 is LNHDA and CDR2 is SQIVND (reference sequence). CDR3 length: 15 amino acids. The CDR3 here is CASSIQEFLNSPLHF. The CDR3 coding sequence is TGTGCCAGTAGTATTCAAGAATTCCTAAATTCACCCCTCCACTTT.

V gene TRBV18 combines with J gene TRBJ2-5; D might be TRBD2 (6 bases). CDR3 length: 13 amino acids. Per germline, CDR1 KGHSH and CDR2 LQKENI. V lost 3 bases and J lost 4, with 9 bases in between. The chain's CDR3 is CASSPGLTETQYF. CDR3 in DNA: TGTGCCAGCTCACCGGGACTCACAGAGACCCAGTACTTC.

V and J are TRBV11-1 and TRBJ1-6; 9 bases are shared with TRBD1. Germline CDR1 SGHAT, CDR2 FQDESV (reference sequence). CDR3 size: 16 residues. V shed 2 bases, J shed 10 bases, and the junction held 9 bases outside the gene matches. CDR3 in DNA: TGTGCCAGCAGCTTAACCGGGACAGGGTCATGGTCACCCCTCCACTTT. Translated: CASSLTGTGSWSPLHF.

The chain uses TRBV10-1 and TRBJ2-3; 7 nucleotides align to TRBD1. The V gene's germline CDR1 is WNHNN and CDR2 SYGVQD (reference sequence). With V trimmed by 6 bases and J by 3 bases, 3 bases remained unmatched. This CDR3 has 13 amino acids. The CDR3 DNA sequence: TGCGCCAGCAGACGACAGGGAACAGATACGCAGTATTTT. Translated, it gives CASRRQGTDTQYF.

The chain recombines TRBV5-4 with TRBJ1-2; the D is unclear. The germline V gene has CDR1 SGHNT and CDR2 YYREEE (reference sequence). The CDR3 totals 16 residues. Trimming removed 1 base at V and 0 bases at J, with 13 bases between. The CDR3 DNA reads as TGTGCCAGCAGCTTGTCCCGGGGAGCGTCTAACTATGGCTACACCTTC. This sequence encodes CASSLSRGASNYGYTF.